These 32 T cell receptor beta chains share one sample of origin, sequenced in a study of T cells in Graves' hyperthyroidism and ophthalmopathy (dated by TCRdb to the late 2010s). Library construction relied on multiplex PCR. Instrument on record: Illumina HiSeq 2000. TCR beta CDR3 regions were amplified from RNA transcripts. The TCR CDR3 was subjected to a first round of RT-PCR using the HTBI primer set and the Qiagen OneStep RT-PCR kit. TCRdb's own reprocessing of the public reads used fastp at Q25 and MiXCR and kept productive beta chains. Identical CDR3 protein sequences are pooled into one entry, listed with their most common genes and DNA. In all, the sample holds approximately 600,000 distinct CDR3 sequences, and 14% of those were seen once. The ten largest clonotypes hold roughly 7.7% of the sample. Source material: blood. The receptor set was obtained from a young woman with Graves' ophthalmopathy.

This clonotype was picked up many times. CDR3 amino acids: CASRLRGGSDEQYF. The DNA for the CDR3 is TGTGCCAGCAGATTAAGGGGCGGGAGCGACGAGCAGTACTTC. The chain carries TRBV7-9 and TRBJ2-7; TRBD2 matches 7 bases. Per the germline V gene, CDR1 is SEHNR and CDR2 is FQNEAQ (reference sequence). The CDR3 covers 14 residues. The ends lost 6 bases at V and 5 bases at J; junction bases unmatched: 10. Drawing the rest from reference TRBV7-9 and TRBJ2-7, the complete variable domain is DTGVSQNPRHKITKRGQNVTFRCDPISEHNRLYWYRQTLGQGPEFLTYFQNEAQLEKSRLLSDRFSAERPKGSFSTLEIQRTEQGDSAMYLCASRLRGGSDEQYFGPGTRLTVT.

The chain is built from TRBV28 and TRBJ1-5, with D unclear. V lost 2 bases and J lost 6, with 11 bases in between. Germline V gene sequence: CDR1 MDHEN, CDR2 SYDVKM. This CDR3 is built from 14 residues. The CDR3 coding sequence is TGTGCCAGCAGTTTAGAAGGGATAGCTCAGCCCCAGCATTTT. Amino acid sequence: CASSLEGIAQPQHF.

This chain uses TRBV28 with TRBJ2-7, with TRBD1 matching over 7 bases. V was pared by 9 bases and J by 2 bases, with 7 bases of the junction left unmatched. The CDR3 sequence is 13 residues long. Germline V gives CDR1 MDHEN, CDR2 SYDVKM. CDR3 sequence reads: CASGRDRTYEQYF. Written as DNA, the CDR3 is TGTGCCAGTGGCCGGGACAGAACCTACGAGCAGTACTTC. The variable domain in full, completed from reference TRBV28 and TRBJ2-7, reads DVKVTQSSRYLVKRTGEKVFLECVQDMDHENMFWYRQDPGLGLRLIYFSYDVKMKEKGDIPEGYSVSREKKERFSLILESASTNQTSMYLCASGRDRTYEQYFGPGTRLTVT.

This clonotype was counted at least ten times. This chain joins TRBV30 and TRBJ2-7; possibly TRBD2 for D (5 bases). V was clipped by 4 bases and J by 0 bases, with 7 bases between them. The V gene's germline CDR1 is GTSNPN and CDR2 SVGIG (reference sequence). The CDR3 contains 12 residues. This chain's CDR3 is CAWTGNSYEQYF. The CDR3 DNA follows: TGTGCCTGGACGGGGAACTCCTACGAGCAGTACTTC.

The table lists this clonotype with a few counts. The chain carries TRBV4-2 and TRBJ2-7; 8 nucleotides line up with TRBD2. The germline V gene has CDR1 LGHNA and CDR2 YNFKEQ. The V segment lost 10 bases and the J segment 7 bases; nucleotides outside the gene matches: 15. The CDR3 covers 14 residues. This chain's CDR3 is CATRLALLWGEQYF. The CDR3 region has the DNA TGTGCCACTCGACTAGCGCTACTCTGGGGGGAGCAGTACTTC.

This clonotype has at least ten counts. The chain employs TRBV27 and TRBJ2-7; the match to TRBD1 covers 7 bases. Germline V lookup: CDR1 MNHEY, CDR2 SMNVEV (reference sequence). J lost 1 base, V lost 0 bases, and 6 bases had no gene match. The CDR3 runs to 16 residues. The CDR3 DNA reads TGTGCCAGCAGTTTATCGTTCACAGGGGAATCCTACGAGCAGTACTTC. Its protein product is CASSLSFTGESYEQYF.

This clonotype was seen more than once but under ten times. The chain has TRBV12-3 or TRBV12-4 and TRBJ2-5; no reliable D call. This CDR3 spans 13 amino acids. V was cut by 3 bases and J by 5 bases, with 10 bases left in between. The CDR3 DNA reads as TGTGCCAGCAGTTTTGTTCCGAGGGAGACCCAGTACTTC. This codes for CASSFVPRETQYF.

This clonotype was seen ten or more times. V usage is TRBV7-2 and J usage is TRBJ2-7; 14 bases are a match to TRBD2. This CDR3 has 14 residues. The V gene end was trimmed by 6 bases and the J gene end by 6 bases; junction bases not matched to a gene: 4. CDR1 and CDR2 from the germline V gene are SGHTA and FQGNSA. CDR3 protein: CASSQTSGRGEQYF. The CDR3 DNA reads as TGTGCCAGCAGTCAGACTAGCGGGAGGGGCGAGCAGTACTTC.

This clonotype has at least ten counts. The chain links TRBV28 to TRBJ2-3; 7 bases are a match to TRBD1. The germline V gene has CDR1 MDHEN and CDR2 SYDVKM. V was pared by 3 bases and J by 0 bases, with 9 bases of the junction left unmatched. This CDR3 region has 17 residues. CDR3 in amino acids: CASSFPGQSLSTDTQYF. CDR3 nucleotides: TGTGCCAGCAGTTTCCCGGGACAGTCCTTAAGCACAGATACGCAGTATTTT.

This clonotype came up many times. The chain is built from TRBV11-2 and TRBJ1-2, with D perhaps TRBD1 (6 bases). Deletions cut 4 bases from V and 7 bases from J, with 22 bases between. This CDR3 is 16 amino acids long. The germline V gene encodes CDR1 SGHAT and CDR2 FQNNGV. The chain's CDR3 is CASSSIRPRGAGGYTF. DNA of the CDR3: TGTGCCAGCAGCTCAATCCGCCCTCGGGGGGCAGGTGGCTACACCTTC. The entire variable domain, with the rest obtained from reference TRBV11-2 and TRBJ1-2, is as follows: EAGVAQSPRYKIIEKRQSVAFWCNPISGHATLYWYQQILGQGPKLLIQFQNNGVVDDSQLPKDRFSAERLKGVDSTLKIQPAKLEDSAVYLCASSSIRPRGAGGYTFGSGTRLTVV.

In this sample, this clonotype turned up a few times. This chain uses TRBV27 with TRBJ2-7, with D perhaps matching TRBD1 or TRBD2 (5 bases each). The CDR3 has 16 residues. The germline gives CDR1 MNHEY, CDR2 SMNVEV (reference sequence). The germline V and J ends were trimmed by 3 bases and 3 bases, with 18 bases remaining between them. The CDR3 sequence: CASSFSGAGFLYEQYF. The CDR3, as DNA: TGTGCCAGCAGTTTTTCCGGGGCGGGTTTCCTCTACGAGCAGTACTTC.

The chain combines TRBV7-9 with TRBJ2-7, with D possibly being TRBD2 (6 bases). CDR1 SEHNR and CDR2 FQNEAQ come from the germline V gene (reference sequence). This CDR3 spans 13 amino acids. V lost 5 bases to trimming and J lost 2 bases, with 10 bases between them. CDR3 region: CASSGRPPYEQYF. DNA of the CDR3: TGTGCCAGCAGCGGGAGGCCTCCCTACGAGCAGTACTTC.

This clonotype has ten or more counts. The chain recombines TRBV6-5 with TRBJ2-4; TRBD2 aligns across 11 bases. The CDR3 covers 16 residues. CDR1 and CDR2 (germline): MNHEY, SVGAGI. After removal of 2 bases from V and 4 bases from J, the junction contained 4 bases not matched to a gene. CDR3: CASSYMTSGAKNIQYF. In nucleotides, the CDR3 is TGTGCCAGCAGTTACATGACTAGCGGGGCTAAAAACATTCAGTACTTC.

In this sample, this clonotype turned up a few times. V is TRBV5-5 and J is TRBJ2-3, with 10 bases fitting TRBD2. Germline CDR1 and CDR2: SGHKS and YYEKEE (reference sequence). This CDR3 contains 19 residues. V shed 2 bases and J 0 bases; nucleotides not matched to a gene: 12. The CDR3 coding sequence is TGTGCCAGCAGCTTTGTTCAGAGAGTACTAGCGGGGAGCACAGATACGCAGTATTTT. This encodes CASSFVQRVLAGSTDTQYF.

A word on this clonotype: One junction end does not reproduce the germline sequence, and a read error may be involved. The CDR3 region is CASSDSTGYEQHF. The CDR3 DNA follows: TGTGCCAGCAGTGATAGCACCGGCTACGAGCAGCACTTC. The rearrangement links TRBV2 to TRBJ2-7; D gene uncertain. Germline V CDR1 and CDR2: SNHLY, FYNNEI. The CDR3 has 13 residues.

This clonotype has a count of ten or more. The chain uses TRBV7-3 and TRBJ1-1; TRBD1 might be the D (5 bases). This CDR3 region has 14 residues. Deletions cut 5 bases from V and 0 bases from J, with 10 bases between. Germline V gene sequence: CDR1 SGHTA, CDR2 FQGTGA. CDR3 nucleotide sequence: TGTGCCAGCAGCAAAGGACAATTGAACACTGAAGCTTTCTTT. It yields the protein CASSKGQLNTEAFF. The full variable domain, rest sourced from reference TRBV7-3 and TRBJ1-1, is GAGVSQTPSNKVTEKGKYVELRCDPISGHTALYWYRQSLGQGPEFLIYFQGTGAADDSGLPNDRFFAVRPEGSVSTLKIQRTERGDSAVYLCASSKGQLNTEAFFGQGTRLTVV.

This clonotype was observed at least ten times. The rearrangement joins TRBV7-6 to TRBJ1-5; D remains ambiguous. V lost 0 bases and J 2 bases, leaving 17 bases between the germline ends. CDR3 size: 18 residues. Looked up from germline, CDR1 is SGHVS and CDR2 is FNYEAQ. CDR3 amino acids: CASSLAPFRGLGNQPQHF. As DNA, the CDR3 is TGTGCCAGCAGCTTAGCTCCTTTCAGAGGGTTGGGCAATCAGCCCCAGCATTTT.

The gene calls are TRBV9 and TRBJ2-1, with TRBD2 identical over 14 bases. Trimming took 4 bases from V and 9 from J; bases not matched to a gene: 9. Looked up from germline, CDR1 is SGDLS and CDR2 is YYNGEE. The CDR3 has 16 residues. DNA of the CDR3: TGTGCCAGCAGCCCGCTTGGGACTAGCGGGAGTAGTGAGCAGTTCTTC. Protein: CASSPLGTSGSSEQFF.

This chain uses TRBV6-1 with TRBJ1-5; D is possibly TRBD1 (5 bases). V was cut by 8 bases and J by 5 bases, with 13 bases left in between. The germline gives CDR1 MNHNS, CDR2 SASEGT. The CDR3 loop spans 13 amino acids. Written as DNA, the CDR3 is TGTGCCAGCCATAAGTGGGGGGATCAGCCCCAGCATTTT. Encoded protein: CASHKWGDQPQHF.

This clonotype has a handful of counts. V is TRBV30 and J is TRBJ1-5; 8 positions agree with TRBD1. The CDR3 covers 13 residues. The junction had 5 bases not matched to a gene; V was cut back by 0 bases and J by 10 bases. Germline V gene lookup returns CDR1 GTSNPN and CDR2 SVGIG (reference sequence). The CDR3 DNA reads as TGTGCCTGGAGTGTTACAGGGGGACGACCCCAGCATTTT. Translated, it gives CAWSVTGGRPQHF.

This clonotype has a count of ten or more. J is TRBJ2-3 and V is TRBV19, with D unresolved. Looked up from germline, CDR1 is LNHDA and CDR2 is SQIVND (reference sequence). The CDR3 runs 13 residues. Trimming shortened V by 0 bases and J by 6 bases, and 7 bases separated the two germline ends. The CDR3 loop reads CASSIDRGDTQYF. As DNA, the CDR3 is TGTGCCAGTAGTATAGATCGAGGTGATACGCAGTATTTT.

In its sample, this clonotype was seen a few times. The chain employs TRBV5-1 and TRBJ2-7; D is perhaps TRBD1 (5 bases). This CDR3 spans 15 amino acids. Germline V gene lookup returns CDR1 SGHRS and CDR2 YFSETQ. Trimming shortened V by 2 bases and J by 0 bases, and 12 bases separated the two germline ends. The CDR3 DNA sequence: TGCGCCAGCAGCTTCACAGGTTCCCCCTCCTACGAGCAGTACTTC. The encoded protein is CASSFTGSPSYEQYF.

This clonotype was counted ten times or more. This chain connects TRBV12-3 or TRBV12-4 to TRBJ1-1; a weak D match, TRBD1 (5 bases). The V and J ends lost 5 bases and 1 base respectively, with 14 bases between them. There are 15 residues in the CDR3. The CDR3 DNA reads TGTGCCAGCAGTCGAATCGGGGGGACGAACACTGAAGCTTTCTTT. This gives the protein CASSRIGGTNTEAFF.

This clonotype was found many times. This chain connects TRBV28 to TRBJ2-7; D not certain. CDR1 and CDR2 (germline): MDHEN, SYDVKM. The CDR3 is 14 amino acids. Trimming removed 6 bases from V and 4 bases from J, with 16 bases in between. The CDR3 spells CASSPMTVGYEQYF. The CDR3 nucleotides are TGTGCCAGCAGCCCGATGACGGTTGGTTACGAGCAGTACTTC.

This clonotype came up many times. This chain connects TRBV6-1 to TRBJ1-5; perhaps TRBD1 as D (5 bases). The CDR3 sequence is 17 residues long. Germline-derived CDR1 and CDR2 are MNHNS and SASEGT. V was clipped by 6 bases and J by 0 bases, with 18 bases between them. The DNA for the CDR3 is TGTGCCAGCAGGCCCTCCGGGGGGGGGTATAGCAATCAGCCCCAGCATTTT. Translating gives CASRPSGGGYSNQPQHF.

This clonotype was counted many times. The CDR3 is CASYPFDRPSFYEQYF. CDR3 in DNA: TGTGCCAGCTACCCTTTTGACAGGCCTTCCTTCTACGAGCAGTACTTC. The V gene is TRBV28, the J gene TRBJ2-7; D perhaps matches TRBD1 (6 bases). The germline V gene encodes CDR1 MDHEN and CDR2 SYDVKM. V was clipped by 8 bases and J by 3 bases, with 23 bases between them. The length of the CDR3 is 16 residues.

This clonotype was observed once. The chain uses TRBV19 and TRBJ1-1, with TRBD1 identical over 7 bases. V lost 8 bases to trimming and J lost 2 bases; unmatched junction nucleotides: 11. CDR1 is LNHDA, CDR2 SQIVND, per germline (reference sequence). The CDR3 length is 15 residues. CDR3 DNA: TGTGCCAGTGGCGGGGACAGACAACTAAACACTGAAGCTTTCTTT. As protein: CASGGDRQLNTEAFF.

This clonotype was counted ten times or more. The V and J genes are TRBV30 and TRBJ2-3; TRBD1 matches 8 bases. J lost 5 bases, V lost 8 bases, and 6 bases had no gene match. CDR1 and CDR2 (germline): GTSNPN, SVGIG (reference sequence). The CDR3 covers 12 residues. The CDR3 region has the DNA TGTGCCGCGGACAGGGCAGTAGATACGCAGTATTTT. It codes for CAADRAVDTQYF.

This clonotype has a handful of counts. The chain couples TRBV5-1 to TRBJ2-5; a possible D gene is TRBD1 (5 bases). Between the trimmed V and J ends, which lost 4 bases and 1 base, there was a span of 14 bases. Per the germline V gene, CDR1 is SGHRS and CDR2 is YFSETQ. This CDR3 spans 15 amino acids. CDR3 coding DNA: TGCGCCAGCAGCCCGACAGTCAGCTCCCAAGAGACCCAGTACTTC. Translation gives CASSPTVSSQETQYF.

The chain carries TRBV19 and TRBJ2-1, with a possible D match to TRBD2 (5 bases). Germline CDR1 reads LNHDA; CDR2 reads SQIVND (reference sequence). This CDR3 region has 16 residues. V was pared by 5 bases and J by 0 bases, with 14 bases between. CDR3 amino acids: CASSLLTGSSYNEQFF. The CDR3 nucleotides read TGTGCCAGTAGTCTCCTGACGGGGAGCTCCTACAATGAGCAGTTCTTC.

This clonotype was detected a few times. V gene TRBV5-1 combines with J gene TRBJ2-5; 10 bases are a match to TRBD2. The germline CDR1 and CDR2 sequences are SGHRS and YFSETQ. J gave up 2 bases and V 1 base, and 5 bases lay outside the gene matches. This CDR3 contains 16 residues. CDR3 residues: CASSLRFSGRQETQYF. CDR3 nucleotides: TGCGCCAGCAGCTTGAGGTTTAGCGGGAGGCAAGAGACCCAGTACTTC.

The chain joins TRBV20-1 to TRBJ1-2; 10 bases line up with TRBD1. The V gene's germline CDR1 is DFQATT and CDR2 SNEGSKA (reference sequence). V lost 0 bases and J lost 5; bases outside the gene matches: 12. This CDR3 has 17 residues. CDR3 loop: CSARDRPTGGPGYGYTF. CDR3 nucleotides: TGCAGTGCTAGAGATCGCCCGACAGGGGGCCCTGGTTATGGCTACACCTTC.